A single sample is the source of the 23 T cell receptor beta chains below, sequenced in a study of T cell responses to AZD1222 COVID-19 vaccine. The table came from immunoSEQ multiplex PCR; TCRdb's copy has only in-frame clones and leaves some out. The table has tens of thousands of clones, around 90% seen once. The starting material was peripheral blood, obtained 28 days after the second AZD1222 dose. These receptors all come from an adult who received the AZD1222 COVID-19 vaccine.

The sample holds one count of this clone. The V call is TRBV5-6, the J call TRBJ2-3; 7 nucleotides align to TRBD2. Trimming at V came to 0 bases and at J to 3 bases, leaving 7 bases not matched to a gene. Germline-derived CDR1 and CDR2 are SGHDT and YYEEEE. This CDR3 contains 16 residues. The CDR3 region is CASSLARGNRTDTQYF. DNA of the CDR3: TGTGCCAGCAGCTTGGCGCGGGGGAATAGGACAGATACGCAGTATTTT.

The CDR3 loop reads CASSPTTGQQPQHF. The DNA for the CDR3 is TGTGCCAGCAGCCCAACGACGGGGCAACAGCCCCAGCATTTT. The J gene is TRBJ1-5, the V gene TRBV28, with D perhaps matching TRBD1 (5 bases). The CDR3 spans 14 residues. The ends were cut back, 6 bases at V and 7 bases at J, with 16 bases in the middle. CDR1 MDHEN and CDR2 SYDVKM come from the germline V gene.

This rearrangement joins TRBV5-1 to TRBJ1-2; perhaps TRBD1 as D (5 bases). V was pared by 3 bases and J by 2 bases, with 14 bases between. Per germline, CDR1 SGHRS and CDR2 YFSETQ. The CDR3 extends over 15 amino acids. The CDR3 coding sequence is TGCGCCAGCAGCTCCCCGGGACGGGTAAACTATGGCTACACCTTC. It encodes CASSSPGRVNYGYTF.

This chain uses TRBV6-2 or TRBV6-3 with TRBJ2-4; 7 positions match TRBD1. The CDR3 extends over 16 amino acids. Germline-derived CDR1 and CDR2 are MNHEY and SVGEGT. Unmatched junction bases numbered 8, after V lost 6 bases and J lost 0 bases. For the CDR3, the DNA is TGTGCCAGCAGCCCTACAGGGGCCCTAGCCAAAAACATTCAGTACTTC. Translated, it gives CASSPTGALAKNIQYF.

V usage is TRBV2 and J usage is TRBJ2-7, with 7 bases matching TRBD1. V lost 5 bases to trimming and J lost 2 bases; unmatched junction nucleotides: 3. Germline V lookup: CDR1 SNHLY, CDR2 FYNNEI. CDR3 size: 13 residues. The CDR3 region is CASSWGQTYEQYF. The CDR3 bases are TGTGCCAGCAGTTGGGGACAGACCTACGAGCAGTACTTC.

The V gene is TRBV28, the J gene TRBJ1-2; D unresolved. The CDR3 contains 12 residues. Germline values: CDR1 MDHEN, CDR2 SYDVKM. V was cut by 6 bases and J by 7 bases, with 12 bases left in between. CDR3 residues: CASRGQVRGYTF. Written as DNA, the CDR3 is TGTGCCAGCAGGGGTCAAGTCCGTGGCTACACCTTC.

The CDR3 DNA is TGTGCCAGCAGGAGGGTCGTAGAGGGGGACAGGGGGCGCGGTGGAAACACCATATATTTT. It yields the protein CASRRVVEGDRGRGGNTIYF. The chain links TRBV2 to TRBJ1-3; 12 bases match TRBD1. This CDR3 comprises 20 residues. Germline CDR1 is SNHLY and CDR2 is FYNNEI. With V trimmed by 6 bases and J by 3 bases, 18 bases remained unmatched.

The gene calls are TRBV19 and TRBJ1-5; the D gene is possibly TRBD1 (6 bases). The V gene's germline CDR1 is LNHDA and CDR2 SQIVND (reference sequence). This CDR3 contains 16 residues. V shed 3 bases and J shed 2 bases, with 14 bases lying between them. The CDR3 coding sequence is TGTGCCAGTAGTATTGAACAGGGACTAGGCAATCAGCCCCAGCATTTT. It yields the protein CASSIEQGLGNQPQHF.

The J gene is TRBJ1-4, the V gene TRBV27; 10 nucleotides match TRBD1. The CDR3 contains 15 residues. Germline V gives CDR1 MNHEY, CDR2 SMNVEV (reference sequence). V was clipped by 4 bases and J by 8 bases; unmatched bases: 7. The CDR3: CASSSTGGLREKLFF. The DNA for the CDR3 is TGTGCCAGCAGTTCGACAGGGGGCTTGCGAGAAAAACTGTTTTTT.

The V and J genes are TRBV3-1 (or the pseudogene TRBV3-2) and TRBJ2-4; 16 bases fit TRBD2. Germline CDR1 and CDR2: LGHDT and YNNKEL (reference sequence). With 4 bases clipped from V and 8 bases from J, the junction kept 8 bases outside the gene matches. CDR3 size: 17 residues. The CDR3 region has the DNA TGTGCCAGCAGCCGACCGGGGACTAGCGGGGGGGCGTACATTCAGTACTTC. Residues: CASSRPGTSGGAYIQYF.

This clone was recorded a few times. The rearrangement links TRBV4-1 to TRBJ1-2, with D unclear. Per germline, CDR1 MGHRA and CDR2 YSYEKL. CDR3 length: 14 residues. Trimming took off 4 bases at V and 0 bases at J, with 9 bases between the two ends. This chain's CDR3 is CASSRPDTNYGYTF. CDR3 in DNA: TGCGCCAGCAGCCGGCCAGACACTAACTATGGCTACACCTTC.

The chain links TRBV7-9 to TRBJ1-2; tentative D call: TRBD1 (5 bases). The CDR3 spans 11 residues. Germline V CDR1 and CDR2: SEHNR, FQNEAQ (reference sequence). CDR3 residues: CAFGAGTRYTF. CDR3 bases: TGTGCGTTCGGGGCAGGGACCCGCTACACCTTC.

This chain connects TRBV6-2 or TRBV6-3 to TRBJ1-3; D gene ambiguous. Trimming removed 6 bases at V and 0 bases at J, with 15 bases between. CDR3 length equals 16 residues. From germline, CDR1 is MNHEY and CDR2 SVGEGT. The CDR3 nucleotides read TGTGCCAGCAGCCCCGAAGCGGAAATCTCTGGAAACACCATATATTTT. Protein sequence: CASSPEAEISGNTIYF.

The chain is built from TRBV7-9 and TRBJ1-1; no clear D gene. CDR1 and CDR2 (germline): SEHNR, FQNEAQ (reference sequence). Trimming removed 5 bases from V and 1 base from J, with 8 bases in between. This CDR3 is 13 amino acids long. As DNA, the CDR3 is TGTGCCAGCAGCCCCCAGGAGAACACTGAAGCTTTCTTT. Amino acids: CASSPQENTEAFF. Full variable domain (missing parts from reference TRBV7-9 and TRBJ1-1): DTGVSQNPRHKITKRGQNVTFRCDPISEHNRLYWYRQTLGQGPEFLTYFQNEAQLEKSRLLSDRFSAERPKGSFSTLEIQRTEQGDSAMYLCASSPQENTEAFFGQGTRLTVV.

The rearrangement links TRBV6-5 to TRBJ2-7; the D is unclear. Germline-derived CDR1 and CDR2 are MNHEY and SVGAGI. The ends were cut back, 1 base at V and 11 bases at J, with 18 bases in the middle. This CDR3 region has 14 residues. In nucleotides, the CDR3 is TGTGCCAGCAGTTACTTAGAACGGACCTCCAGGAAGTACTTC. Translated: CASSYLERTSRKYF.

The chain has TRBV6-2 or TRBV6-3 and TRBJ1-2; 9 bases are a match to TRBD1. The trim removed 2 bases at V and 4 bases at J, leaving 11 bases unmatched. The CDR3 is 17 amino acids. The V gene's germline CDR1 is MNHEY and CDR2 SVGEGT. The CDR3 reads CASSYDGTGFSFYGYTF. CDR3 bases: TGTGCCAGCAGTTACGACGGGACAGGGTTCTCATTCTATGGCTACACCTTC.

This clone appeared once. V gene TRBV7-8 combines with J gene TRBJ1-1; 7 bases map to TRBD1. CDR1 is SGHVS, CDR2 FQNEAQ, per germline. The ends lost 5 bases at V and 4 bases at J; junction bases unmatched: 4. There are 13 residues in the CDR3. Written as DNA, the CDR3 is TGTGCCAGCAGCCGTAACAGGGGCACTGAAGCTTTCTTT. It codes for CASSRNRGTEAFF.

The chain employs TRBV19 and TRBJ1-5, with D unclear. In germline, CDR1 is LNHDA, CDR2 SQIVND (reference sequence). Trimming shortened V by 5 bases and J by 0 bases, and 11 bases separated the two germline ends. This CDR3 comprises 15 residues. The CDR3 reads CASSPRLYSNQPQHF. CDR3 DNA: TGTGCCAGTAGTCCCCGCCTATATAGCAATCAGCCCCAGCATTTT.

The V gene is TRBV6-2 or TRBV6-3, the J gene TRBJ1-1; D remains ambiguous. The V end lost 3 bases, the J end lost 5 bases, and 13 bases lay between the germline ends. The germline V gene encodes CDR1 MNHEY and CDR2 SVGEGT. The CDR3 loop spans 14 amino acids. CDR3 protein: CASSYAWGRTEAFF. The CDR3 DNA reads TGTGCCAGCAGTTATGCTTGGGGTCGGACTGAAGCTTTCTTT.

The chain employs TRBV3-1 (or the pseudogene TRBV3-2) and TRBJ1-4, with D perhaps matching TRBD1 (5 bases). Deletions cut 3 bases from V and 6 bases from J, with 8 bases between. The germline V gene has CDR1 LGHDT and CDR2 YNNKEL (reference sequence). CDR3 length: 13 residues. As DNA, the CDR3 is TGTGCCAGCAGCCAGCAGGGTGATGAAAAACTGTTTTTT. It translates to CASSQQGDEKLFF.

This clone was seen a handful of times. V and J are TRBV2 and TRBJ1-5; no definite D call. This CDR3 contains 15 residues. Germline V gene data show CDR1 as SNHLY and CDR2 as FYNNEI. The V and J ends lost 2 bases and 1 base respectively, with 9 bases between them. The CDR3 DNA sequence: TGTGCCAGCAGTGAACCCGGACCGAGCAATCAGCCCCAGCATTTT. This translates into CASSEPGPSNQPQHF.

The chain has TRBV6-5 and TRBJ2-1; 9 positions match TRBD1. This CDR3 spans 13 amino acids. After removal of 2 bases from V and 8 bases from J, the junction contained 1 base not matched to a gene. Germline loops: CDR1 MNHEY, CDR2 SVGAGI. CDR3 sequence: CASSYRDRDEQFF. The CDR3 nucleotides are TGTGCCAGCAGTTACAGGGACAGGGATGAGCAGTTCTTC.

This chain links TRBV19 with TRBJ1-4, with D possibly being TRBD1 (5 bases). CDR3 length: 14 amino acids. V was pared by 2 bases and J by 7 bases, with 11 bases between. Germline lookup yields CDR1 LNHDA and CDR2 SQIVND (reference sequence). In nucleotides, the CDR3 is TGTGCCAGTAGTATAAGGGGAGATGCTGAAAAACTGTTTTTT. This codes for CASSIRGDAEKLFF.